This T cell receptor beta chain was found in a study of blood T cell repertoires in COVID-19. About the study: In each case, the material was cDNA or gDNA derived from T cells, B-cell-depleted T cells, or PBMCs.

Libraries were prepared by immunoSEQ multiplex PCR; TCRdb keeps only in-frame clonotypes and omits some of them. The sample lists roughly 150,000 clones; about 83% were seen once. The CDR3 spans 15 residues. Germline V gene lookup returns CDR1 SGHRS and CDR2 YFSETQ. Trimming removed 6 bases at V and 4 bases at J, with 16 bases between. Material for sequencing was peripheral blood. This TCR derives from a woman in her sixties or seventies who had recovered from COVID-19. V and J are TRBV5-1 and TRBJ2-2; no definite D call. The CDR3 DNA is TGCGCCAGCACCCCCGGTCAGTGGGCCACCGGGGAGCTGTTTTTT. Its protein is CASTPGQWATGELFF.